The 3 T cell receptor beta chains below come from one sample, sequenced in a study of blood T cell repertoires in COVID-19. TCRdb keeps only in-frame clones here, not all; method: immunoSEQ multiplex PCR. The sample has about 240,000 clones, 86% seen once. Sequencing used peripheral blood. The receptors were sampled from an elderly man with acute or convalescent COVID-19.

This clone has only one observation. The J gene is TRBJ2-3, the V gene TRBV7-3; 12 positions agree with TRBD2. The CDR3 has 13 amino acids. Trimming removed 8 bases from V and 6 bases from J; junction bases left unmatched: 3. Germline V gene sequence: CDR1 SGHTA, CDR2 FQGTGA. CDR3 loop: CASGLAGGDTQYF. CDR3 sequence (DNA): TGTGCCAGCGGCCTAGCGGGAGGGGATACGCAGTATTTT.

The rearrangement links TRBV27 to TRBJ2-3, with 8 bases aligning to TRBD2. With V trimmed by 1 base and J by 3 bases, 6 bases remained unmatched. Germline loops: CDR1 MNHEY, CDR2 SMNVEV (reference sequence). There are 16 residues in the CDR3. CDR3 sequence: CASSLLPGGTTDTQYF. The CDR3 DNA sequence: TGTGCCAGCAGTTTATTGCCGGGAGGGACGACAGATACGCAGTATTTT.

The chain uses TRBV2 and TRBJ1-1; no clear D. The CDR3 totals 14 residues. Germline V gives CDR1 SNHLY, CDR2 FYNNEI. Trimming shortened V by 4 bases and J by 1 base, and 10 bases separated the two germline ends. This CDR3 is CASSATRGNTEAFF. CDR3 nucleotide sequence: TGTGCCAGCAGTGCCACCCGGGGGAACACTGAAGCTTTCTTT.